This TCR beta chain emerged from a study of T cell changes during pregnancy in multiple sclerosis. Profiled with immunoSEQ multiplex PCR; TCRdb holds only in-frame clones, not every one. The data contain over 60,000 clones, roughly 91% of them singletons. The CDR3 consists of 14 residues. The J segment lost 6 bases and the V segment lost 3 bases, leaving 5 bases of the junction unmatched. Germline assignment: CDR1 KGHSH and CDR2 LQKENI. The clonotype was recovered from a female donor in good health, enrolled as a control in a pregnancy study. The chain recombines TRBV18 with TRBJ1-5, with 7 nucleotides matching TRBD1. The source was peripheral blood, collected in the third trimester of pregnancy. The CDR3 here is CASSPSGGGQPQHF. Here the CDR3 DNA reads TGTGCCAGCTCACCTTCAGGGGGAGGTCAGCCCCAGCATTTT. Supplemented by reference TRBV18 and TRBJ1-5, the full variable domain reads NAGVMQNPRHLVRRRGQEARLRCSPMKGHSHVYWYRQLPEEGLKFMVYLQKENIIDESGMPKERFSAEFPKEGPSILRIQQVVRGDSAAYFCASSPSGGGQPQHFGDGTRLSIL.